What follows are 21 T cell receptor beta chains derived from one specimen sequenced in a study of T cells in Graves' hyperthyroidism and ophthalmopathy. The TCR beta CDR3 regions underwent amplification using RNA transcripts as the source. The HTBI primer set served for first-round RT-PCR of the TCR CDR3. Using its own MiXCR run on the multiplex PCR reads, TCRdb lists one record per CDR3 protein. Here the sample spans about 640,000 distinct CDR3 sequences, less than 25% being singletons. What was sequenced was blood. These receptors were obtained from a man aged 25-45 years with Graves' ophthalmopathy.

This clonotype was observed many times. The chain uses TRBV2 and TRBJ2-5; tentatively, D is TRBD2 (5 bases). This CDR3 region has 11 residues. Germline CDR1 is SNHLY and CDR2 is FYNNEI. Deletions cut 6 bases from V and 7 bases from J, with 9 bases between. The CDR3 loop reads CASRLEGTQYF. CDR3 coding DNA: TGTGCCAGCAGACTAGAGGGGACCCAGTACTTC.

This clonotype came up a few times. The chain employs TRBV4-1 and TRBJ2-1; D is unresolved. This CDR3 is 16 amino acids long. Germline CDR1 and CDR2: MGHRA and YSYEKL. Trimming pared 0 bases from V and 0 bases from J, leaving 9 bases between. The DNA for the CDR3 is TGCGCCAGCAGCCAAGATGGCAGGAGCTCCTACAATGAGCAGTTCTTC. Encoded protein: CASSQDGRSSYNEQFF.

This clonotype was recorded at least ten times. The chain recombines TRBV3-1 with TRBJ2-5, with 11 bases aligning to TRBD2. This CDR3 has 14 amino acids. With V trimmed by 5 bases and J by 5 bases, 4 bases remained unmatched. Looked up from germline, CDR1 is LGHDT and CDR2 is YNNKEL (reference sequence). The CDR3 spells CASSELAGVETQYF. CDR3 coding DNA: TGTGCCAGCAGCGAACTAGCGGGAGTGGAGACCCAGTACTTC.

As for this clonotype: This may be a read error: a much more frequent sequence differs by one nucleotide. The chain's CDR3 is CASSPRTGGVTEAYF. The CDR3 DNA follows: TGTGCCAGCTCACCCCGGACAGGGGGGGTGACTGAAGCTTACTTT. The chain joins TRBV18 to TRBJ1-1, with 10 bases identical to TRBD1. The CDR3 is 15 residues long. Germline V gives CDR1 KGHSH, CDR2 LQKENI.

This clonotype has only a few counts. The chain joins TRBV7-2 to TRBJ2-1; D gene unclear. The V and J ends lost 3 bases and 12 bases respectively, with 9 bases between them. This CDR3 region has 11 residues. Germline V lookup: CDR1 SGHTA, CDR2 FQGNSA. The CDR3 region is CASSFDHGQFF. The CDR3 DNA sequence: TGTGCCAGCAGCTTTGATCACGGGCAGTTCTTC.

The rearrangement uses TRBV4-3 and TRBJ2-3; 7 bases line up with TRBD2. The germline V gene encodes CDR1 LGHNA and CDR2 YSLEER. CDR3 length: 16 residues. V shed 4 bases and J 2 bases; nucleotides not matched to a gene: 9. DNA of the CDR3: TGCGCCAGCAGCCCCGACTTCGGACTAGTCACAGATACGCAGTATTTT. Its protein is CASSPDFGLVTDTQYF.

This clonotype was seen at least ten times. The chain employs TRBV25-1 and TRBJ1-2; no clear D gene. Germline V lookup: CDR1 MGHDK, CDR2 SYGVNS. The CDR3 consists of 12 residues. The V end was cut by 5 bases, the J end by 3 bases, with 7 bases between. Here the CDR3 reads CASSRQHYGYTF. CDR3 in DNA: TGTGCCAGCAGTAGGCAGCACTATGGCTACACCTTC.

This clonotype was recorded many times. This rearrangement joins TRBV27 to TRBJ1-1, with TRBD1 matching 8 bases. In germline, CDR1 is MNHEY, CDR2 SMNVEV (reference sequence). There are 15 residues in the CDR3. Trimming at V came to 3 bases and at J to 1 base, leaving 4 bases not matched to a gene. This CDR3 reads CASSLGQVENTEAFF. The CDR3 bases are TGTGCCAGCAGTTTGGGACAGGTAGAGAACACTGAAGCTTTCTTT.

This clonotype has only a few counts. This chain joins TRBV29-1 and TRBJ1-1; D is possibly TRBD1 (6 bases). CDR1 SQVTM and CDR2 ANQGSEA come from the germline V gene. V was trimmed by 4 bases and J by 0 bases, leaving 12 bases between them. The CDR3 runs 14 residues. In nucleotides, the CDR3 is TGCAGCGTTGGCTCGACAGGCCTGAACACTGAAGCTTTCTTT. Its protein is CSVGSTGLNTEAFF.

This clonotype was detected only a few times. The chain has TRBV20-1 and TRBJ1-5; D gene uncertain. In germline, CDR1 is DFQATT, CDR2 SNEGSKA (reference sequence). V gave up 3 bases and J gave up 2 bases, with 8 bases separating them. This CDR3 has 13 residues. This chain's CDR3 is CSASPGRNQPQHF. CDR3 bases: TGCAGTGCTAGTCCAGGTCGCAATCAGCCCCAGCATTTT.

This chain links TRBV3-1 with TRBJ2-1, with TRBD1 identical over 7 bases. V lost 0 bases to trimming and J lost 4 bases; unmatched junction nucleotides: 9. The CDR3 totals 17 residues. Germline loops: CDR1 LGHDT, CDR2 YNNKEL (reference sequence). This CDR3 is CASSQDLPGTAYNEQFF. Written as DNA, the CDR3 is TGTGCCAGCAGCCAAGATCTTCCCGGGACAGCTTACAATGAGCAGTTCTTC.

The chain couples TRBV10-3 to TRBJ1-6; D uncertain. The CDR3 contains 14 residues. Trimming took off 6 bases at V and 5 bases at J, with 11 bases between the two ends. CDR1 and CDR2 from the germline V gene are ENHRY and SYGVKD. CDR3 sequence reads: CAISELGNNSPLHF. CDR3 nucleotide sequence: TGTGCCATCAGCGAACTGGGGAATAATTCACCCCTCCACTTT.

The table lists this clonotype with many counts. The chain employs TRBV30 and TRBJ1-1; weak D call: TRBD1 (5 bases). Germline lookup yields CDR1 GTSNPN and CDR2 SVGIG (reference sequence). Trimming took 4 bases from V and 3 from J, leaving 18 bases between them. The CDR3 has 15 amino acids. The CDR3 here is CAWIGAVGFDTEAFF. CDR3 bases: TGTGCCTGGATCGGGGCGGTCGGGTTCGACACTGAAGCTTTCTTT.

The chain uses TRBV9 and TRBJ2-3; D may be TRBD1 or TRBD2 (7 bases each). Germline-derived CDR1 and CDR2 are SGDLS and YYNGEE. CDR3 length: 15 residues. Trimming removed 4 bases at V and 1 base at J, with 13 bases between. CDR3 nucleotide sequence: TGTGCCAGCAGCCCAGGGGGAGGGGGCACAGATACGCAGTATTTT. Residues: CASSPGGGGTDTQYF. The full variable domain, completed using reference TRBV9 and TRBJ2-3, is DSGVTQTPKHLITATGQRVTLRCSPRSGDLSVYWYQQSLDQGLQFLIQYYNGEERAKGNILERFSAQQFPDLHSELNLSSLELGDSALYFCASSPGGGGTDTQYFGPGTRLTVL.

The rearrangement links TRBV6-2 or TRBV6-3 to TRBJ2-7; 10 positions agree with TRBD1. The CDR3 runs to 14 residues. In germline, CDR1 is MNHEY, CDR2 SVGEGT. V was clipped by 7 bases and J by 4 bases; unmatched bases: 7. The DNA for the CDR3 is TGTGCCAGCAATCTGGACAGGGGGAGATACGAGCAGTACTTC. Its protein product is CASNLDRGRYEQYF.

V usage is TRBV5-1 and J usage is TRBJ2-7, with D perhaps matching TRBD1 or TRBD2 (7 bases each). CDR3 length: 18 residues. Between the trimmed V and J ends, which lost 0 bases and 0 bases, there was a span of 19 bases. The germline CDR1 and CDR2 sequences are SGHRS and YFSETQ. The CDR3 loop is CASSLGQGIERDSYEQYF. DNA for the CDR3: TGCGCCAGCAGCTTGGGACAGGGAATTGAGCGGGACTCCTACGAGCAGTACTTC.

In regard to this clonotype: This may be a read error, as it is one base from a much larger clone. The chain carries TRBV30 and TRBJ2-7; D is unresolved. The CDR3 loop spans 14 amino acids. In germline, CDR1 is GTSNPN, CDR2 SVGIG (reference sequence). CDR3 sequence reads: CAWSVGSSIYEQHF. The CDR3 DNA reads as TGTGCCTGGAGTGTGGGCAGCTCTATCTACGAGCAGCACTTC.

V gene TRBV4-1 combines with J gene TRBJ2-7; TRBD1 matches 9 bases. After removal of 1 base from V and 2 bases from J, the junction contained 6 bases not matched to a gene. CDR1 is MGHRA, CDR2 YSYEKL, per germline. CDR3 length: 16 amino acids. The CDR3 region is CASSQGSRDRAYEQYF. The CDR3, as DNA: TGCGCCAGCAGCCAAGGATCCCGGGACAGGGCCTACGAGCAGTACTTC.

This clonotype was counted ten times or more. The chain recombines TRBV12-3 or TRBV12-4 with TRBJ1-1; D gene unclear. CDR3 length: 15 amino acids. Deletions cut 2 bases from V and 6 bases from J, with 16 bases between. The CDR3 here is CASSLHPTEDSEAFF. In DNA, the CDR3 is TGTGCCAGCAGTTTACACCCAACCGAGGACTCTGAAGCTTTCTTT.

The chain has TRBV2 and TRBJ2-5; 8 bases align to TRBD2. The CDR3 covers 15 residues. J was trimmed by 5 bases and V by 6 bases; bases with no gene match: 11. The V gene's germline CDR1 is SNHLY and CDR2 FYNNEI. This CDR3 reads CASSLGLAGRETQYF. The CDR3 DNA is TGTGCCAGCAGCCTCGGATTAGCGGGGCGGGAGACCCAGTACTTC.

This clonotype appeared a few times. CDR3 amino acids: CAISGLAGNTGELFF. The CDR3 DNA reads TGTGCCATCAGCGGACTAGCGGGGAACACCGGGGAGCTGTTTTTT. The rearrangement links TRBV10-3 to TRBJ2-2; 11 bases fit TRBD2. V shed 6 bases and J 1 base; nucleotides not matched to a gene: 1. Germline V lookup: CDR1 ENHRY, CDR2 SYGVKD. The CDR3 totals 15 residues.